This T cell receptor (beta chain) was sequenced in a study of blood T cell repertoires in COVID-19. Study as a whole: Acute and convalescent COVID-19 samples came from the United States, Italy and Spain. T cells, B-cell-depleted T cells, or PBMCs supplied cDNA or gDNA.

Germline V CDR1 and CDR2: SGHDT, YYEEEE. Germline trimming cut 2 bases from V and 0 bases from J; bases unmatched to any gene: 6. This CDR3 contains 16 residues. In the original processing: From reference gene primer amplification, estimates of nucleated cell counts were derived. The protocol was immunoSEQ multiplex PCR, while the TCRdb copy is restricted to in-frame clones and leaves out a portion. V and J calls and clone size come straight from that table; D and trimming were deduced from the DNA. This sample has about 210,000 clones, with around 91% found just once. This chain uses TRBV5-6 with TRBJ2-3; 7 bases are shared with TRBD2. This receptor was taken from a woman aged 40 to 49 with acute or convalescent COVID-19. The sequenced sample consisted of peripheral blood. CDR3 residues: CASSFRRGRSTDTQYF. DNA for the CDR3: TGTGCCAGCAGCTTCCGGCGGGGGAGAAGCACAGATACGCAGTATTTT.